This T cell receptor beta chain was found in a study of identical twins. Findings and caveats of the study: Insertions were reduced in abundant cord blood beta clonotypes but not in memory repertoires. Cross-sectional statistics underpinned the conclusions; the same donors were not followed. Because invariant MAIT and iNKT cells could be present, zero-insertion analyses could be partly confounded.

TCRdb processed the 5' RACE reads anew with MiXCR; each CDR3 protein has one entry. The sample lists about 700,000 distinct CDR3 sequences; about 9.4% were seen once. This clonotype showed up many times. The antigen is not known. Another study also made use of these data, one on yellow fever vaccine responses in identical twins. Per that paper: Vaccine T cell responses of twins reportedly seemed partly convergent and partly personalized.

Sequenced sample: PBMCs. The sequence was collected from a woman between 18 and 29 years old in good health.

The CDR3 reads CASSEPLGGKSNEQFF. CDR3 DNA sequence: TGTGCCAGCAGTGAACCCCTAGGGGGGAAATCGAATGAGCAGTTCTTC. The chain couples TRBV25-1 to TRBJ2-1; either TRBD1 or TRBD2 may supply D (6 bases each). Germline CDR1 reads MGHDK; CDR2 reads SYGVNS. V was pared by 2 bases and J by 7 bases, with 18 bases between. The CDR3 extends over 16 amino acids.